The clone carrying this T cell receptor (beta chain) was detected a few times. Its antigen remains unidentified. The sample comes from a study of response to subunit inactivated influenza vaccine. TCRdb recomputed calls from the RT-PCR reads with MiXCR, one row per CDR3 protein. The data contain a few hundred thousand distinct CDR3 sequences, 21% of them singletons. The germline V and J ends were trimmed by 6 bases and 4 bases, with 6 bases remaining between them. This CDR3 is 11 amino acids long. Germline V gene sequence: CDR1 SNHLY, CDR2 FYNNEI. Study-wide results and caveats: That few new T cells are recruited by each seasonal influenza vaccination was the authors' suggestion.

This sequence joins TRBV2 and TRBJ1-2; no reliable D call. This sequence was found in a man in his fifties or sixties who received an inactivated influenza vaccine. Sequenced material: PBMCs from blood, taken 21 months after vaccination. CDR3 sequence reads: CASRGTYGYTF. The CDR3 nucleotides read TGTGCCAGCAGGGGAACCTATGGCTACACCTTC. Full variable domain (missing parts from reference TRBV2 and TRBJ1-2): EPEVTQTPSHQVTQMGQEVILRCVPISNHLYFYWYRQILGQKVEFLVSFYNNEISEKSEIFDDQFSVERPDGSNFTLKIRSTKLEDSAMYFCASRGTYGYTFGSGTRLTVV.